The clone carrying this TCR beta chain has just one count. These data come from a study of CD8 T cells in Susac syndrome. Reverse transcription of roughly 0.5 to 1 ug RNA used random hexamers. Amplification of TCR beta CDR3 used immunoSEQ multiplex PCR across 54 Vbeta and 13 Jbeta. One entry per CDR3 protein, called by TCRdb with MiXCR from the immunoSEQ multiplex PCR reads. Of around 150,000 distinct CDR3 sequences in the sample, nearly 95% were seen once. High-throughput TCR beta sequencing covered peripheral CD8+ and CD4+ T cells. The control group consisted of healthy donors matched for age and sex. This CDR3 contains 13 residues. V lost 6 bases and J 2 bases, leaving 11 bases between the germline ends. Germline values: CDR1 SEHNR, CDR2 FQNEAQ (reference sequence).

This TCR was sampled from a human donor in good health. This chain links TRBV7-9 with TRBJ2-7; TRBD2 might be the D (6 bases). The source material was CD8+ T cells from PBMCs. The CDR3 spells CASSMGGTYEQYF. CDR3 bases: TGTGCCAGCAGTATGGGGGGAACCTACGAGCAGTACTTC.